This TCR beta chain was found in a study of beta chain features in type 1 diabetes (dated by TCRdb to the late 2010s). Concerning the study at large: Mean age, gender distribution, total cell number and subset yield were not different between patients and healthy donors. The study compared TCRB repertoires of sorted circulating CD4+ T cell subsets between recently diagnosed type 1 diabetes patients and matched healthy donors. Regulatory and stem cell-like memory subsets were isolated from only 8 patients and about 8 healthy donors, whereas naive and central memory subsets came from all 28 donors. A total of about 99,000,000 sorted cells were examined across all samples, and RNA yield correlated strongly with the number of cells per subset.

Each donor gave one peripheral blood draw, averaging approximately 120 mL, which was collected into heparinised tubes. Naive, central memory, regulatory and stem cell-like memory CD4+ T cells were sorted on a BD FACSAria II using a panel including CD45RO, CCR7, CD25, CD127, CD95 and CD27. Every sorted population had a purity above 95%. PBMCs were separated immediately by Lymphoprep density gradient centrifugation and were stained directly, without being cultured. So that batch effects would be minimized, each experiment stained and sorted samples in pairs, pairing one healthy donor with one patient. General findings and caveats noted by the study authors: Naive, central memory and regulatory TCRB repertoires appeared to be more alike among patients than among healthy donors. Patients with type 1 diabetes made fewer insertions and deleted more nucleotides at VDJ recombination sites, implying thymic rearrangement abnormalities. Because cDNA was sequenced instead of genomic DNA, activated cells with high expression could be over-represented, although the groups did not differ in activation or CD3 levels. Only small numbers of individuals were included in the HLA sub-analyses, which left unresolved whether HLA type had any influence on TCRB rearrangement. Type 1 diabetes patients showed a moderate but significant shortening of TCRB CDR3 length in all four CD4+ subsets. Shorter templates might be favored by PCR, yet because patient and control samples were amplified and corrected together, any such skew would affect both groups equally.

With respect to this clone: Its specific antigen is unknown. Its ends do not fully match the called genes, so a read error is possible.

The High Capacity cDNA Reverse Transcription Kit was used to reverse transcribe all of the isolated RNA, meaning that expressed TCRB transcripts were what got sequenced. Deep immunoSEQ sequencing was performed on naive, central memory and regulatory T cell samples, with an average of about 3.57 million total reads per sample. Sorted cells were lysed in RLT buffer, and RNA was extracted using DNase-treated RNeasy Micro or Mini kits according to cell number. To prevent cross-contamination, each cell subset was processed individually, whereas patient and healthy donor samples were processed jointly. TCRB sequences were amplified from cDNA with the immunoSEQ multiplex PCR, producing 87-bp fragments spanning the CDR3 region. Sequencing of the amplicons was done on the Illumina HiSeq platform. On the authors' methods: PCR bias was computationally corrected using synthetic template baselines, reads within Hamming distance 2 were collapsed, and singletons that could not be merged were discarded. Reads were aligned to IMGT to assign V, D and J genes, CDR3 length, and insertions or deletions at six rearrangement sites. Within each subset, clonotype counts were normalized to sorted cell number, after which true diversity and Gini coefficients were computed with the tcR R package. The overlap coefficient, calculated on TCRB nucleotide sequences, was used to measure repertoire sharing. Out-of-frame TCRB sequences from naive cells were analyzed to stand in for the pre-selection repertoire. The immuneACCESS repertoire file appears here via TCRdb, limited to in-frame rearrangements. These files lack a portion of the clones; in checked studies, under half of the deficit traces to unresolved V genes, and the cause of the others is not known. The V and J calls and clone size are taken from that table; D and trimming were inferred from the DNA. Recorded for this sample are hundreds of thousands of clones; 15% to 20% of them occurred a single time. The ten largest clones capture about 0.02% of the sample.

The CDR3 starts with the cysteine, ends with the phenylalanine, and has 13 residues. Left in the record is the CDR3 DNA by itself, 39 bases read in frame from the first base. CDR1 and CDR2 (KGHSH, LQKENI) derive from the germline V gene. Source material: naive CD4+ T cells from blood. The sample's cell subset or site label is to be understood as: true naive CD4+ T cells. In this chain, TRBV18 is recombined with TRBJ2-1, with 7 central nucleotides matching TRBD1. This sequence originates from a woman aged 18 to 35 in good health. The DNA is TGTGCCAGCTCACCTACCGCCCCGGGACAGAGGGTCTTC. This translates into CASSPTAPGQRVF.